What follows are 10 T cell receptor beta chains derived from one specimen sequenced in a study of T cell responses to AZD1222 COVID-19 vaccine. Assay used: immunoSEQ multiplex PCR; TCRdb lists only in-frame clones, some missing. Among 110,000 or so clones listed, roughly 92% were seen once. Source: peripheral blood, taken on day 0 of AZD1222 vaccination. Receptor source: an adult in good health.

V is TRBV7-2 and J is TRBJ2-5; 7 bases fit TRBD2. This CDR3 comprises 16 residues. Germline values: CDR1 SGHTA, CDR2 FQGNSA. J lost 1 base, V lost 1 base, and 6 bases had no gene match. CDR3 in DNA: TGTGCCAGCAGCTTAGGGGGGGGGATAGGCCAAGAGACCCAGTACTTC. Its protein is CASSLGGGIGQETQYF.

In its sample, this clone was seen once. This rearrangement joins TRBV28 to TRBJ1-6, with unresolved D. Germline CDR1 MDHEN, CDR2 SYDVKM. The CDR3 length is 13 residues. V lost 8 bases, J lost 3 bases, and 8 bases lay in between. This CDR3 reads CASLRGYNSPLHF. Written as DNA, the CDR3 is TGTGCCAGCCTCCGGGGCTATAATTCACCCCTCCACTTT.

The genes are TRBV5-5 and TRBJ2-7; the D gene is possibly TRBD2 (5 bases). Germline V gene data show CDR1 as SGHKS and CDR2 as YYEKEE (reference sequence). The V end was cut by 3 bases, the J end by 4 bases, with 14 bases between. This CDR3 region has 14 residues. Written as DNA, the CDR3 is TGTGCCAGCAGCTACGGATTGGGAGCTTACGAGCAGTACTTC. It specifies CASSYGLGAYEQYF.

CDR3 nucleotides: TGCGCCAGCAGCCAAGACGACGAGGAAGCTTTCTTT. As protein: CASSQDDEEAFF. This chain links TRBV4-3 with TRBJ1-1; D uncertain. Trimming stripped 0 bases from V and 8 bases from J, with 7 bases between. Germline V CDR1 and CDR2: LGHNA, YSLEER. This CDR3 region has 12 residues.

CDR3 protein: CASSQLLVTETQYF. The CDR3 nucleotides are TGTGCCAGCAGCCAACTACTAGTAACAGAGACCCAGTACTTC. The chain recombines TRBV14 with TRBJ2-5; tentatively, D is TRBD2 (5 bases). This CDR3 spans 14 amino acids. Between the trimmed V and J ends, which lost 2 bases and 4 bases, there was a span of 11 bases. The germline CDR1 and CDR2 sequences are SGHDN and FVKESK.

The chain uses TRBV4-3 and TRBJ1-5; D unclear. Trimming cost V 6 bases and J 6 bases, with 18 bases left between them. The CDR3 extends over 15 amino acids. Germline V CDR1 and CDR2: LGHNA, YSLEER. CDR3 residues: CASSRSVEGIQPQHF. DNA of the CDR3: TGCGCCAGCAGTCGGTCCGTTGAGGGTATTCAGCCCCAGCATTTT.

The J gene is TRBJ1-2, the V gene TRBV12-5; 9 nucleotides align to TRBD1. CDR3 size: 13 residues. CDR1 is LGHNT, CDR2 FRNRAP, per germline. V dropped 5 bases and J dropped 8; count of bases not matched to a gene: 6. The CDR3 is CASGGDRVSGYTF. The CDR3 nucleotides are TGTGCTAGTGGTGGGGACAGGGTAAGCGGCTACACCTTC.

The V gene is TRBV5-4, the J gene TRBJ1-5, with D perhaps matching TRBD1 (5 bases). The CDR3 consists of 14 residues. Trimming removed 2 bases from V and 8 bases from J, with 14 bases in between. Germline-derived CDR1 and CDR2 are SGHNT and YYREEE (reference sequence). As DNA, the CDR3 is TGTGCCAGCAGCTTCGGGGGGGAGAAGGAGCCCCAGCATTTT. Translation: CASSFGGEKEPQHF.

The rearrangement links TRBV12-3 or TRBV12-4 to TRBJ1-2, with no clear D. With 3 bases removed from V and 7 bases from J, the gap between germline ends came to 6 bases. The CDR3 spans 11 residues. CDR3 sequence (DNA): TGTGCCAGCAGTTTTTCTGGTGGCTACACCTTC. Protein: CASSFSGGYTF.

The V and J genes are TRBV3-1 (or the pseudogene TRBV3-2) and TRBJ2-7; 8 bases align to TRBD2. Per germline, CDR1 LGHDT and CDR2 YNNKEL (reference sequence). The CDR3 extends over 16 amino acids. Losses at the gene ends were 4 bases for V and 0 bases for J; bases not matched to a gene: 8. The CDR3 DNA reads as TGTGCCAGCAGCCCACACGCAGCGGGGGCCTCCTACGAGCAGTACTTC. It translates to CASSPHAAGASYEQYF.